This TCR beta chain derives from a study of blood T cell repertoires in COVID-19. Whole-study context: Spain, Italy and the United States supplied samples that represented acute and convalescent COVID-19.

V lost 6 bases and J lost 9; bases outside the gene matches: 16. The germline gives CDR1 MNHEY, CDR2 SVGEGT. The CDR3 is made up of 16 amino acids. Study processing details: Nucleated cell number was recorded as an estimate derived from reference gene primer amplification. The assay was immunoSEQ multiplex PCR, and TCRdb's table has in-frame clones only and misses some. D and trimming were read from the DNA, whereas the V and J calls and clone size are those reported in that table. The data contain around 130,000 clones, around 89% of them singletons. This TCR derives from a man over 45 with active or convalescent COVID-19. This chain connects TRBV6-2 or TRBV6-3 to TRBJ2-7, with 11 bases lining up with TRBD2. The specimen sequenced was peripheral blood. CDR3 protein: CASSSTSGGTDGGQYF. The CDR3 DNA reads TGTGCCAGCAGCTCCACTAGCGGGGGTACCGACGGAGGGCAGTACTTC.